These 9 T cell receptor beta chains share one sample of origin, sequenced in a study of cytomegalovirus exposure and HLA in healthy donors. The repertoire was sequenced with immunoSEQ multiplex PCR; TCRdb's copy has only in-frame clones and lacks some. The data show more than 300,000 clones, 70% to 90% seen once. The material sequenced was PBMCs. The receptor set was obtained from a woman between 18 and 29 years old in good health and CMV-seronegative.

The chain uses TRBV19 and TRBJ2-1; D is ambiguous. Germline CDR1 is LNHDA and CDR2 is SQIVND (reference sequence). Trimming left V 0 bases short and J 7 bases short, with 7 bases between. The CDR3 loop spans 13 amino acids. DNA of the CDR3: TGTGCCAGTAGTATAGATCGAGTGAATGAGCAGTTCTTC. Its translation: CASSIDRVNEQFF.

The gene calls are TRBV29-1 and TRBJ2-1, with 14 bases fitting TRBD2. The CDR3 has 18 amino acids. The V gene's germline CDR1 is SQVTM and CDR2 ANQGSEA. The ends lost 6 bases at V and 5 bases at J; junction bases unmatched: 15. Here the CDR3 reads CSVEGLAGEDPIDNEQFF. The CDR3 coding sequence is TGCAGCGTCGAGGGACTAGCGGGAGAAGACCCCATTGACAATGAGCAGTTCTTC.

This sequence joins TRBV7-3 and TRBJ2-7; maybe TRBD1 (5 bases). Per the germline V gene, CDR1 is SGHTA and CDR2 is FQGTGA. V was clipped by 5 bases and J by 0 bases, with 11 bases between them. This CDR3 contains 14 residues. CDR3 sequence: CASSIDSSSYEQYF. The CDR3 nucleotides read TGTGCCAGCAGCATAGACAGTAGCTCCTACGAGCAGTACTTC.

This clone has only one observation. The CDR3 reads CASSSRSTSGLYYEQYF. The CDR3 bases are TGTGCCAGCAGCTCCCGATCGACTAGCGGGCTCTACTACGAGCAGTACTTC. J is TRBJ2-7 and V is TRBV7-2; TRBD2 matches at 10 bases. CDR3 length: 17 amino acids. The germline V gene encodes CDR1 SGHTA and CDR2 FQGNSA. V shed 4 bases, J shed 3 bases, and the junction held 12 bases outside the gene matches.

CDR3 region: CASSPAGSYNEQFF. The CDR3 DNA is TGTGCCAGCAGCCCAGCCGGGAGCTACAATGAGCAGTTCTTC. The chain joins TRBV7-2 to TRBJ2-1; a weak D match, TRBD2 (6 bases). Germline-derived CDR1 and CDR2 are SGHTA and FQGNSA. The length of the CDR3 is 14 residues. The germline V and J ends were trimmed by 5 bases and 3 bases, with 11 bases remaining between them.

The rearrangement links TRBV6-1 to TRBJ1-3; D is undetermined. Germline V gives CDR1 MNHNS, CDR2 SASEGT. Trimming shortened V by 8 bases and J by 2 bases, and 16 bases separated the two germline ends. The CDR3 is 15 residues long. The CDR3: CASGKLLAAGNTIYF. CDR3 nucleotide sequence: TGTGCCAGCGGAAAATTATTGGCGGCTGGAAACACCATATATTTT.

The CDR3 loop is CSVEDPNPAGGVYNEQFF. The CDR3 DNA is TGCAGCGTTGAAGATCCAAACCCAGCGGGAGGAGTTTACAATGAGCAGTTCTTC. The chain carries TRBV29-1 and TRBJ2-1; 9 bases map to TRBD2. The junction had 13 bases not matched to a gene; V was cut back by 0 bases and J by 4 bases. CDR1 and CDR2 from the germline V gene are SQVTM and ANQGSEA. The CDR3 is 18 residues long.

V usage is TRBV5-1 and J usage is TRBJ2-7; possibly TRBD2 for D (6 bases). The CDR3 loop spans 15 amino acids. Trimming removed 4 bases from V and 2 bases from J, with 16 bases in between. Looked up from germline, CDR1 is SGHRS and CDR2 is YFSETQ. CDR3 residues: CASSRHAGFAYEQYF. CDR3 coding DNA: TGCGCCAGCAGCCGCCATGCGGGGTTCGCCTACGAGCAGTACTTC.

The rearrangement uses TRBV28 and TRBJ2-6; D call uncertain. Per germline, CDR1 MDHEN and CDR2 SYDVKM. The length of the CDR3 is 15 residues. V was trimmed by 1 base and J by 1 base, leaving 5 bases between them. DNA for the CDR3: TGTGCCAGCAGTTTATCAGGTTCTGGGGCCAACGTCCTGACTTTC. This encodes CASSLSGSGANVLTF.